Reported below is one T cell receptor beta chain. The CDR3 sequence is 17 residues long. Clones were read by immunoSEQ multiplex PCR, and TCRdb kept only the in-frame ones, dropping some. Counted here are 150,000 to 200,000 clones, 90% occurring once; the ten biggest clones make up roughly a sixth. The entry originates in a study of blood T cell repertoires in COVID-19. The overall study: Donors in the United States, Italy and Spain gave samples during acute or convalescent COVID-19. PBMCs, B-cell-depleted T cells, or T cells were the source of the cDNA or gDNA that made up the material.

The V and J genes are TRBV21-1 and TRBJ2-1; the table gives TRBD1 as D, unverified against the DNA. TRBV21-1 is a recognized pseudogene. Input material: peripheral blood. The TCR originated in a man in his 60s with active or convalescent COVID-19. The CDR3 reads CASSKGPTESSYNEQFF. DNA of the CDR3: TGTGCCAGCAGCAAAGGCCCTACAGAGAGCTCCTACAATGAGCAGTTCTTC.